These T cell receptor beta chains were read from a single sample in a study of T cell responses to AZD1222 COVID-19 vaccine. Libraries were prepared by immunoSEQ multiplex PCR; TCRdb keeps only in-frame clonotypes and omits some of them. The table lists approximately 150,000 clones, roughly 89% of them singletons. Sequencing used peripheral blood, obtained 28 days after the second AZD1222 dose. The receptors shown here come from an adult who received the AZD1222 COVID-19 vaccine. CDR3s include the opening cysteine and the closing phenylalanine or tryptophan. D genes are given only for firm matches. Clone size is shown for a subset of rows, as once, few, many or a class of expanded clone.

J gene | D gene | clone size | V gene | CDR3 protein | CDR3 DNA
TRBJ1-3 | NA | once | TRBV6-1 | CASSASLVSSGNTIYF | TGTGCCAGCAGTGCCTCCCTAGTAAGCTCTGGAAACACCATATATTTT
TRBJ2-2 | NA | NA | TRBV30 | CAWSVTRGTGELFF | TGTGCCTGGAGTGTAACCCGCGGCACCGGGGAGCTGTTTTTT
TRBJ1-2 | NA | once | TRBV7-9 | CASSRVTTGDAYGYTF | TGTGCCAGCAGCCGGGTGACGACCGGGGACGCCTATGGCTACACCTTC
TRBJ2-5 | NA | NA | TRBV5-4 | CATTYAISEEETQYF | TGTGCCACTACATATGCTATTTCGGAAGAAGAGACCCAGTACTTC
TRBJ2-7 | TRBD2 | once | TRBV6-5 | CASSYLAGGTYEQYF | TGTGCCAGCAGTTACTTGGCGGGAGGAACCTACGAGCAGTACTTC
TRBJ1-1 | TRBD1 | NA | TRBV7-9 | CASSRQGQRNTEAFF | TGTGCCAGCAGCCGGCAGGGACAGCGGAACACTGAAGCTTTCTTT
TRBJ1-1 | NA | NA | TRBV20-1 | CSASRRLNTEAFF | TGCAGTGCTAGTCGGAGACTGAACACTGAAGCTTTCTTT
TRBJ2-2 | NA | NA | TRBV19 | CASRVQGNTGELFF | TGTGCCAGTAGAGTACAGGGGAACACCGGGGAGCTGTTTTTT
TRBJ2-7 | NA | NA | TRBV6-2/TRBV6-3 | CASSTRFGAEEQYF | TGTGCCAGCAGTACCCGGTTCGGGGCAGAGGAGCAGTACTTC
TRBJ2-2 | NA | NA | TRBV27 | CASRKITGELFF | TGTGCCAGCAGGAAGATCACCGGGGAGCTGTTTTTT
TRBJ2-5 | NA | NA | TRBV27 | CASSLFGWRETQYF | TGTGCCAGCAGTTTATTTGGGTGGCGGGAGACCCAGTACTTC
TRBJ2-2 | TRBD2 | NA | TRBV6-5 | CASNSGRLGGELFF | TGTGCCAGCAACAGCGGGAGATTGGGGGGGGAGCTGTTTTTT
TRBJ2-7 | NA | NA | TRBV14 | CASSWTREPYEQYF | TGTGCCAGCAGTTGGACAAGGGAGCCCTACGAGCAGTACTTC
TRBJ2-2 | TRBD2 | NA | TRBV27 | CASSRQGLAGATGELFF | TGTGCCAGCAGCCGACAGGGTCTAGCGGGAGCGACCGGGGAGCTGTTTTTT
TRBJ2-1 | NA | NA | TRBV25-1 | CASSQWDGRVNEQFF | TGTGCCAGCAGTCAGTGGGACGGGCGGGTCAATGAGCAGTTCTTC
TRBJ2-3 | TRBD1 | NA | TRBV7-9 | CASSPRGTGTDTQYF | TGTGCCAGCAGCCCCAGGGGGACAGGGACAGATACGCAGTATTTT
TRBJ2-2 | TRBD1 | NA | TRBV25-1 | CASRDGQGDTGELFF | TGTGCCAGCAGGGACGGGCAGGGGGACACCGGGGAGCTGTTTTTT
TRBJ2-5 | NA | NA | TRBV5-4 | CASSLAGNQETQYF | TGTGCCAGCAGCTTGGCCGGGAACCAAGAGACCCAGTACTTC
TRBJ1-1 | NA | NA | TRBV30 | CAWSVQAGMNTEAFF | TGTGCCTGGAGTGTACAAGCAGGGATGAACACTGAAGCTTTCTTT
TRBJ1-1 | NA | NA | TRBV7-9 | CASSYRQETAEAFF | TGTGCCAGCAGCTACAGACAGGAGACTGCAGAAGCTTTCTTT
TRBJ2-7 | NA | NA | TRBV7-2 | CASSLAPALAMGAYEQYF | TGTGCCAGCAGCTTAGCCCCGGCCCTGGCCATGGGGGCCTACGAGCAGTACTTC
TRBJ1-3 | NA | once | TRBV5-1 | CASSLGAGNTIYF | TGCGCCAGCAGCTTGGGAGCTGGAAACACCATATATTTT
TRBJ2-7 | NA | NA | TRBV12-3/TRBV12-4 | CASSDLVTYEQYF | TGTGCCAGCAGTGACTTGGTCACCTACGAGCAGTACTTC
TRBJ1-2 | NA | NA | TRBV12-3/TRBV12-4 | CASSESDYGYTF | TGTGCCAGCAGCGAGTCTGACTATGGCTACACCTTC
TRBJ2-1 | NA | NA | TRBV7-6 | CASSLGQGGAGEQFF | TGTGCCAGCAGCTTAGGCCAGGGCGGGGCGGGTGAGCAGTTCTTC
TRBJ2-5 | TRBD2 | NA | TRBV9 | CASSVGGRYEETQYF | TGTGCCAGCAGCGTGGGAGGGAGGTACGAAGAGACCCAGTACTTC
TRBJ1-1 | NA | NA | TRBV5-1 | CASSLEWDGGEAFF | TGCGCCAGCAGCTTGGAATGGGACGGAGGTGAAGCTTTCTTT
TRBJ2-7 | NA | NA | TRBV7-3 | CASSLGPGYEQYF | TGTGCCAGCAGCTTGGGACCTGGCTACGAGCAGTACTTC
TRBJ2-1 | NA | NA | TRBV9 | CASSVVARGDEQFF | TGTGCCAGCAGCGTAGTCGCTAGGGGTGATGAGCAGTTCTTC
TRBJ2-3 | NA | NA | TRBV7-3 | CASSLRATTDTQYF | TGTGCCAGCAGCTTAAGGGCTACCACAGATACGCAGTATTTT
TRBJ2-7 | NA | NA | TRBV5-4 | CASSLAGQGTSEQYF | TGTGCCAGCAGCTTGGCGGGGCAGGGGACCTCCGAGCAGTACTTC
TRBJ2-1 | TRBD2 | once | TRBV11-2 | CASSSIAGVGKEQFF | TGTGCCAGCAGCTCGATAGCGGGAGTGGGGAAAGAGCAGTTCTTC
TRBJ2-5 | TRBD1 | NA | TRBV7-6 | CASSLEHRGRPGEETQYF | TGTGCCAGCAGCTTAGAGCACAGGGGGCGGCCTGGGGAAGAGACCCAGTACTTC